A single sample is the source of the 26 T cell receptor beta chains below, sequenced in a study of blood T cells in healthy people across ages. PCR was performed a second time for about 7 to 12 cycles using a sample-barcoded 5' primer and a J-beta primer mix. TCRdb re-analysed the 5' RACE reads in MiXCR, keeping a single row per CDR3 protein. Of 710,000 or so distinct CDR3 sequences in the sample, approximately 30% are singletons; the top ten hold approximately 15%. The specimen sequenced was blood. Receptor source: a woman older than 75 in good health.

The V call is TRBV5-1, the J call TRBJ2-1; 9 bases line up with TRBD1. Germline CDR1 and CDR2: SGHRS and YFSETQ. Trimming cost V 4 bases and J 7 bases; bases outside gene matches: 12. This CDR3 comprises 16 residues. As DNA, the CDR3 is TGCGCCAGCAGCCTAGGACAGGGGAGCAGGCGAAATGAGCAGTTCTTC. Its translation is CASSLGQGSRRNEQFF.

This clonotype was found a few times. The chain combines TRBV6-5 with TRBJ1-4; a possible D gene is TRBD1 (6 bases). Trimming took 7 bases from V and 6 from J, leaving 12 bases between them. The CDR3 loop spans 13 amino acids. Germline V CDR1 and CDR2: MNHEY, SVGAGI. CDR3 sequence: CASTGAGDEKLFF. In nucleotides, the CDR3 is TGTGCCAGCACCGGGGCAGGGGATGAAAAACTGTTTTTT.

The rearrangement links TRBV7-8 to TRBJ2-2; 9 nucleotides line up with TRBD1. V shed 7 bases, J shed 2 bases, and the junction held 5 bases outside the gene matches. Germline CDR1 reads SGHVS; CDR2 reads FQNEAQ. This CDR3 is 15 amino acids long. CDR3 in DNA: TGTGCCAGCATCGCGACAGGGGGAAACACCGGGGAGCTGTTTTTT. Protein: CASIATGGNTGELFF.

The chain is built from TRBV6-2 or TRBV6-3 and TRBJ1-2; unclear D gene. The CDR3 loop spans 13 amino acids. Trimming removed 7 bases from V and 3 bases from J, with 12 bases in between. Looked up from germline, CDR1 is MNHEY and CDR2 is SVGEGT. The CDR3 spells CASIYRPDYGYTF. CDR3 coding DNA: TGTGCCAGCATCTACCGCCCTGACTATGGCTACACCTTC.

Ten or more counts support this clonotype. The chain joins TRBV20-1 to TRBJ2-1; 9 bases agree with TRBD2. Losses at the gene ends were 7 bases for V and 5 bases for J; bases not matched to a gene: 12. CDR1 and CDR2 (germline): DFQATT, SNEGSKA (reference sequence). This CDR3 contains 15 residues. The CDR3 here is CSVLTLAGLNNEQFF. The CDR3 bases are TGCAGTGTCCTTACCCTAGCGGGGCTTAACAATGAGCAGTTCTTC.

The genes are TRBV6-5 and TRBJ2-7, with 10 positions matching TRBD2. Unmatched junction bases numbered 5, after V lost 6 bases and J lost 3 bases. The CDR3 is 14 amino acids. Germline values: CDR1 MNHEY, CDR2 SVGAGI. This chain's CDR3 is CASRERGGFYEQYF. CDR3 bases: TGTGCCAGCAGGGAGCGGGGGGGCTTCTACGAGCAGTACTTC.

Of note for this clonotype: A read error may be the cause here, since a much bigger clone is one base away. The DNA for the CDR3 is TGTGCCGGCAGGACAGGGGCGATACGGAACACTGAAGCTTTCTTT. This translates into CAGRTGAIRNTEAFF. The chain employs TRBV7-2 and TRBJ1-1; 9 nucleotides align to TRBD1. The germline V gene has CDR1 SGHTA and CDR2 FQGNSA. This CDR3 has 15 residues.

At least ten counts were recorded for this clonotype. The gene calls are TRBV7-3 and TRBJ1-2; no definite D call. In germline, CDR1 is SGHTA, CDR2 FQGTGA. This CDR3 has 13 amino acids. The V and J ends lost 6 bases and 2 bases respectively, with 10 bases between them. CDR3 sequence reads: CASSPDGNYGYTF. The CDR3 DNA reads as TGTGCCAGCAGTCCGGACGGAAACTATGGCTACACCTTC.

This clonotype was counted many times. V and J are TRBV29-1 and TRBJ2-1, with TRBD1 matching over 8 bases. The CDR3 has 15 amino acids. Looked up from germline, CDR1 is SQVTM and CDR2 is ANQGSEA. The trim removed 1 base at V and 8 bases at J, leaving 10 bases unmatched. This CDR3 reads CSVEGGTGSLDEQFF. The CDR3 region has the DNA TGCAGCGTTGAAGGGGGGACAGGATCCCTGGATGAGCAGTTCTTC.

The table lists this clonotype with many counts. The rearrangement uses TRBV5-1 and TRBJ2-1, with 9 nucleotides matching TRBD1. Germline CDR1 reads SGHRS; CDR2 reads YFSETQ. V was clipped by 0 bases and J by 3 bases; unmatched bases: 1. The CDR3 has 15 amino acids. Here the CDR3 DNA reads TGCGCCAGCAGCTTGGGGACAGGGGTCTACAATGAGCAGTTCTTC. Encoded protein: CASSLGTGVYNEQFF.

This clonotype was observed at least ten times. This chain connects TRBV6-6 to TRBJ1-4; 8 positions agree with TRBD1. This CDR3 region has 15 residues. With 2 bases clipped from V and 10 bases from J, the junction kept 9 bases outside the gene matches. The germline V gene encodes CDR1 MNHNY and CDR2 SVGAGI (reference sequence). DNA for the CDR3: TGTGCCAGCAGTTACGGACAGGGAGTCGAGGGAAAACTGTTTTTT. Translating it yields CASSYGQGVEGKLFF.

V and J are TRBV12-5 and TRBJ2-3, with D perhaps assigned TRBD1 or TRBD2 (5 bases each). V was trimmed by 8 bases and J by 5 bases, leaving 20 bases between them. CDR3 length: 15 residues. Germline values: CDR1 LGHNT, CDR2 FRNRAP. In DNA form, the CDR3 reads TGTGCTAGTTCGATCGTCGGGGCCCACAAAGATACGCAGTATTTT. It specifies CASSIVGAHKDTQYF. Looking up the rest from reference TRBV12-5 and TRBJ2-3 gives the full variable domain: DARVTQTPRHKVTEMGQEVTMRCQPILGHNTVFWYRQTMMQGLELLAYFRNRAPLDDSGMPKDRFSAEMPDATLATLKIQPSEPRDSAVYFCASSIVGAHKDTQYFGPGTRLTVL.

The J gene is TRBJ1-1, the V gene TRBV5-1; D might be TRBD1 (5 bases). Trimming shortened V by 4 bases and J by 5 bases, and 18 bases separated the two germline ends. This CDR3 is 15 amino acids long. Germline lookup yields CDR1 SGHRS and CDR2 YFSETQ. CDR3 residues: CASSAGRGGGTEAFF. In nucleotides, the CDR3 is TGCGCCAGCAGCGCAGGGAGGGGCGGAGGAACTGAAGCTTTCTTT.

The chain couples TRBV7-2 to TRBJ2-1, with TRBD2 identical over 12 bases. V trimming: 8 bases; J trimming: 7 bases; junction bases outside the gene matches: 12. The V gene's germline CDR1 is SGHTA and CDR2 FQGNSA. CDR3 length: 16 residues. Here the CDR3 DNA reads TGTGCCAGCGTCCTAGTTGCGACTAGCGGGAGTAATGAGCAGTTCTTC. This encodes CASVLVATSGSNEQFF.

About this clonotype itself: A much larger clone lies a single base off, so this may be a read error. The chain employs TRBV10-3 and TRBJ2-4; 8 nucleotides agree with TRBD2. Gene TRBJ2-7 matches the end of the DNA better, so the J call may be wrong. CDR1 ENHRY and CDR2 SYGVKD come from the germline V gene. The CDR3 totals 14 residues. CDR3 loop: CATEAGGEVYEQYF. The CDR3 DNA sequence: TGTGCCACCGAAGCCGGGGGGGAGGTCTACGAGCAGTACTTC.

Of note for this clonotype: At one boundary the junction diverges from the germline segment, which might be a read error. The gene calls are TRBV4-3 and TRBJ2-3, with D unresolved. The germline CDR1 and CDR2 sequences are LGHNA and YSLEER. The CDR3 consists of 13 residues. Written as DNA, the CDR3 is TGCGCCGGCAGCCAAGTAGGGCCAGATACGCAGTATTTT. As protein: CAGSQVGPDTQYF.

This clonotype occurred a few times. This rearrangement joins TRBV20-1 to TRBJ1-4; no clear D. The CDR3 consists of 14 residues. V lost 5 bases to trimming and J lost 6 bases, with 16 bases between them. The germline gives CDR1 DFQATT, CDR2 SNEGSKA (reference sequence). In DNA form, the CDR3 reads TGCAGTGCTGACCCAGTCCGAAGGGATGAAAAACTGTTTTTT. Protein sequence: CSADPVRRDEKLFF.

This clonotype was seen many times. This chain joins TRBV5-4 and TRBJ2-5; tentative D call: TRBD1 (6 bases). The V and J ends lost 3 bases and 2 bases respectively, with 14 bases between them. This CDR3 is 15 amino acids long. Germline V CDR1 and CDR2: SGHNT, YYREEE (reference sequence). The DNA for the CDR3 is TGTGCCAGCAGCTCGGCAGGGGCAGGGCAAGAGACCCAGTACTTC. Its translation: CASSSAGAGQETQYF. Full variable domain (missing parts from reference TRBV5-4 and TRBJ2-5): ETGVTQSPTHLIKTRGQQVTLRCSSQSGHNTVSWYQQALGQGPQFIFQYYREEENGRGNFPPRFSGLQFPNYSSELNVNALELDDSALYLCASSSAGAGQETQYFGPGTRLLVL.

This clonotype was seen more than once but under ten times. V gene TRBV18 combines with J gene TRBJ2-7; maybe TRBD1 (5 bases). From germline, CDR1 is KGHSH and CDR2 LQKENI. V was trimmed by 3 bases and J by 0 bases, leaving 9 bases between them. The CDR3 length is 14 residues. Here the CDR3 reads CASSPLDSSYEQYF. The CDR3 region has the DNA TGTGCCAGCTCACCGCTCGACAGCTCCTACGAGCAGTACTTC.

In regard to this clonotype: This could be a read error, since a much larger clone is one nucleotide away. This chain links TRBV7-6 with TRBJ2-5, with TRBD2 identical over 7 bases. This CDR3 has 17 amino acids. The germline V gene has CDR1 SGHVS and CDR2 FNYEAQ. V lost 5 bases and J lost 2; bases outside the gene matches: 14. CDR3 amino acids: CASSDKGRAGPQETQYF. The CDR3 DNA follows: TGTGCCAGCAGCGATAAGGGACGAGCGGGGCCTCAAGAGACCCAGTACTTC.

The sample holds many counts of this clonotype. The gene calls are TRBV5-1 and TRBJ1-5; D is unclear. The germline V gene has CDR1 SGHRS and CDR2 YFSETQ. The CDR3 totals 13 residues. The V end lost 5 bases, the J end lost 5 bases, and 11 bases lay between the germline ends. The CDR3, as DNA: TGCGCCAGCAGTGTAGGGTTGGATCAGCCCCAGCATTTT. Translation: CASSVGLDQPQHF. Full variable domain (outside the CDR3, taken from reference TRBV5-1 and TRBJ1-5): KAGVTQTPRYLIKTRGQQVTLSCSPISGHRSVSWYQQTPGQGLQFLFEYFSETQRNKGNFPGRFSGRQFSNSRSEMNVSTLELGDSALYLCASSVGLDQPQHFGDGTRLSIL.

Details on this clonotype: One end of the junction varies from germline; a read error may be responsible. The chain has TRBV12-3 or TRBV12-4 and TRBJ2-1; D perhaps matches TRBD1 (5 bases). Gene TRBJ2-7 matches the end of the DNA better, so the J call may be wrong. This CDR3 has 14 residues. CDR3 region: CTSSYRQRGYEQYF. In DNA, the CDR3 is TGTACCAGCAGTTACCGCCAAAGGGGTTACGAGCAGTACTTC.

This clonotype was seen at least ten times. The chain has TRBV28 and TRBJ2-5; 7 bases are a match to TRBD1. There are 15 residues in the CDR3. The V gene end was trimmed by 4 bases and the J gene end by 4 bases; junction bases not matched to a gene: 9. The germline V gene has CDR1 MDHEN and CDR2 SYDVKM. CDR3 sequence: CASSSLTDRAETQYF. CDR3 coding DNA: TGTGCCAGCAGTTCCCTTACAGACAGGGCAGAGACCCAGTACTTC.

This clonotype was counted a single time. The chain uses TRBV7-8 and TRBJ2-3; D ambiguous. The V and J ends lost 1 base and 5 bases respectively, with 13 bases between them. The CDR3 is 15 residues long. The germline V gene encodes CDR1 SGHVS and CDR2 FQNEAQ. The CDR3 DNA reads TGTGCCAGCAGCTTAGGGGTGGGCGACGGAGATACGCAGTATTTT. It encodes CASSLGVGDGDTQYF.

This clonotype was picked up a small number of times. The chain uses TRBV6-2 or TRBV6-3 and TRBJ1-5; no definite D call. Trimming cost V 2 bases and J 5 bases, with 10 bases left between them. Germline V gives CDR1 MNHEY, CDR2 SVGEGT. The CDR3 totals 14 residues. This CDR3 is CASSYLGSDQPQHF. The CDR3 DNA follows: TGTGCCAGCAGTTACCTGGGATCGGATCAGCCCCAGCATTTT.

The chain combines TRBV7-9 with TRBJ2-7, with unresolved D. Trimming removed 6 bases at V and 2 bases at J, with 14 bases between. The CDR3 has 14 residues. Per germline, CDR1 SEHNR and CDR2 FQNEAQ (reference sequence). The CDR3: CASSPHVGAYEQYF. In DNA, the CDR3 is TGTGCCAGCAGTCCTCACGTGGGTGCCTACGAGCAGTACTTC.